The 25 T cell receptor beta chains in this list originate from one sample, sequenced in a study of monozygotic twins with inflammatory bowel disease. TCRdb reprocessed the 5' RACE reads and keeps a single row for each CDR3 protein, giving no DNA. The sample is made up of 350,000 to 500,000 distinct CDR3 sequences, and the top ten hold 2% to 3% of it. Source material: blood. The receptors come from a human donor with ulcerative colitis or Crohn's disease, or a healthy co-twin of an affected twin (not recorded which).

The V call is TRBV5-1, the J call TRBJ2-1; TCRdb picks TRBD2, but there is no DNA to check that call. The CDR3 spans 18 residues. Germline V lookup: CDR1 SGHRS, CDR2 YFSETQ. CDR3 sequence: CASSPGTSGADSYNEQFF.

This chain connects TRBV20-1 to TRBJ2-3; no DNA is available, so the TRBD1 call from TCRdb remains unchecked. Germline CDR1 is DFQATT and CDR2 is SNEGSKA (reference sequence). This CDR3 comprises 14 residues. This chain's CDR3 is CSADREPITDTQYF.

CDR3 in amino acids: CAWRDRDTEAFF. This sequence joins TRBV30 and TRBJ1-1; TCRdb calls TRBD1, which cannot be checked without DNA. CDR1 is GTSNPN, CDR2 SVGIG, per germline (reference sequence). The CDR3 consists of 12 residues.

The gene calls are TRBV5-1 and TRBJ1-4. Germline values: CDR1 SGHRS, CDR2 YFSETQ. The CDR3 loop spans 14 amino acids. CDR3 protein: CASSLEGGEEKLFF.

The V gene is TRBV7-2, the J gene TRBJ1-5; TCRdb lists TRBD1, though no DNA is available to test this call. The CDR3 has 14 residues. Germline CDR1 and CDR2: SGHTA and FQGNSA. This CDR3 is CASSLTVSNQPQHF.

The V gene is TRBV5-5, the J gene TRBJ2-7; TCRdb proposes TRBD1, but this gene call is untestable without DNA. From germline, CDR1 is SGHKS and CDR2 YYEKEE (reference sequence). This CDR3 region has 15 residues. CDR3 amino acids: CASSLAGTRYYEQYF.

The chain links TRBV6-5 to TRBJ2-6; the D gene TCRdb calls, TRBD1, cannot be checked with no DNA. Germline V CDR1 and CDR2: MNHEY, SVGAGI. The CDR3 sequence is 19 residues long. CDR3 residues: CASSSPRPGTKPGANVLTF.

V is TRBV7-3 and J is TRBJ1-6. The CDR3 sequence is 15 residues long. From germline, CDR1 is SGHTA and CDR2 FQGTGA. The CDR3 sequence: CASSATSSYNSPLHF.

V usage is TRBV6-2 or TRBV6-3 and J usage is TRBJ2-1; TCRdb proposes TRBD2, but this gene call is untestable without DNA. This CDR3 has 12 residues. Germline-derived CDR1 and CDR2 are MNHEY and SVGEGT. This CDR3 is CASSQRVNEQFF.

The chain employs TRBV6-1 and TRBJ1-5. This CDR3 has 13 amino acids. Germline CDR1 MNHNS, CDR2 SASEGT. The CDR3: CASSEQIHQPQHF.

The genes are TRBV3-1 and TRBJ2-2; with no DNA, the TCRdb D assignment of TRBD2 cannot be verified. CDR1 and CDR2 from the germline V gene are LGHDT and YNNKEL (reference sequence). The length of the CDR3 is 18 residues. Here the CDR3 reads CASSPPTGGTQNTGELFF. Full variable domain (rest looked up from reference TRBV3-1 and TRBJ2-2): DTAVSQTPKYLVTQMGNDKSIKCEQNLGHDTMYWYKQDSKKFLKIMFSYNNKELIINETVPNRFSPKSPDKAHLNLHINSLELGDSAVYFCASSPPTGGTQNTGELFFGEGSRLTVL.

The chain carries TRBV20-1 and TRBJ1-5. The CDR3 length is 16 residues. Germline V CDR1 and CDR2: DFQATT, SNEGSKA (reference sequence). CDR3 amino acids: CSAMLSGSVSNQPQHF.

V is TRBV19 and J is TRBJ2-5; the D gene TCRdb calls, TRBD1, cannot be checked with no DNA. Germline loops: CDR1 LNHDA, CDR2 SQIVND (reference sequence). This CDR3 spans 16 amino acids. CDR3 in amino acids: CASSIDGKGGRETQYF.

The V gene is TRBV12-3 or TRBV12-4, the J gene TRBJ1-3. The CDR3 is made up of 13 amino acids. This CDR3 reads CASSYPVGNTIYF.

This sequence joins TRBV4-1 and TRBJ1-5; TCRdb reports TRBD1, a call that lacks DNA to check it against. This CDR3 has 16 residues. Per the germline V gene, CDR1 is MGHRA and CDR2 is YSYEKL. The CDR3 spells CASSQDIFRGNQPQHF.

Here the CDR3 reads CASSEYDLTDTQYF. The genes are TRBV25-1 and TRBJ2-3. Germline CDR1 is MGHDK and CDR2 is SYGVNS. The CDR3 is 14 amino acids.

The V and J genes are TRBV4-3 and TRBJ2-2; checking the TCRdb D call of TRBD2 is not possible without DNA. CDR1 is LGHNA, CDR2 YSLEER, per germline. CDR3 length: 18 amino acids. CDR3 region: CASSQDLGTSGYTGELFF.

The chain uses TRBV4-2 and TRBJ2-1; no DNA is available, so the TRBD2 call from TCRdb remains unchecked. The CDR3 is made up of 16 amino acids. The germline V gene encodes CDR1 LGHNA and CDR2 YNFKEQ. The chain's CDR3 is CASSGRGTSGSDEQFF.

The gene calls are TRBV5-1 and TRBJ2-5; TCRdb's D call of TRBD1 is untestable without DNA. The CDR3 totals 15 residues. Germline assignment: CDR1 SGHRS and CDR2 YFSETQ. The CDR3 region is CASSLERGAQETQYF.

CDR3 protein: CASRLAIQETQYF. The chain links TRBV12-3 or TRBV12-4 to TRBJ2-5. This CDR3 region has 13 residues.

The gene calls are TRBV2 and TRBJ1-2. Germline V gene data show CDR1 as SNHLY and CDR2 as FYNNEI. The CDR3 spans 14 residues. CDR3 amino acids: CASIKGPTAHGYTF. The complete variable domain, with remaining parts taken from reference TRBV2 and TRBJ1-2, reads EPEVTQTPSHQVTQMGQEVILRCVPISNHLYFYWYRQILGQKVEFLVSFYNNEISEKSEIFDDQFSVERPDGSNFTLKIRSTKLEDSAMYFCASIKGPTAHGYTFGSGTRLTVV.

V gene TRBV10-3 combines with J gene TRBJ1-1; TCRdb indicates TRBD1, and absent DNA this call remains unverified. The CDR3 has 14 residues. CDR1 is ENHRY and CDR2 is SYGVKD in the germline V gene. CDR3 loop: CAIRKQGDKAEAFF.

This chain uses TRBV7-8 with TRBJ1-5; TCRdb indicates TRBD1, and absent DNA this call remains unverified. The CDR3 has 16 residues. Germline values: CDR1 SGHVS, CDR2 FQNEAQ. The chain's CDR3 is CASSQRTGTENQPQHF. The full variable domain, in which reference TRBV7-8 and TRBJ1-5 provide the parts outside the CDR3, is GAGVSQSPRYKVAKRGQDVALRCDPISGHVSLFWYQQALGQGPEFLTYFQNEAQLDKSGLPSDRFFAERPEGSVSTLKIQRTQQEDSAVYLCASSQRTGTENQPQHFGDGTRLSIL.

The chain carries TRBV11-2 and TRBJ2-3; absent DNA, TCRdb's TRBD2 call cannot be checked. CDR1 and CDR2 (germline): SGHAT, FQNNGV. The CDR3 is made up of 19 amino acids. CDR3 loop: CASSLGLLAGGPAPDTQYF.

This sequence joins TRBV6-6 and TRBJ1-3; the D gene TCRdb calls, TRBD1, cannot be checked with no DNA. The CDR3 has 12 residues. From germline, CDR1 is MNHNY and CDR2 SVGAGI (reference sequence). The CDR3 spells CAGRGSGNTIYF.